Described below is a single TCR beta chain sequence and its context. Its target is not known. CDR1 SQVTM and CDR2 ANQGSEA come from the germline V gene. J gave up 4 bases and V 6 bases, and 17 bases lay outside the gene matches. The CDR3 has 16 residues. The sample belongs to a study of cytomegalovirus exposure and HLA in healthy donors. Assay used: immunoSEQ multiplex PCR; TCRdb lists only in-frame clones, some missing. The table includes some 50,000 clones, approximately 93% detected once. Whole-study findings and limits: It was 150 to 200 TCR beta chains that were listed as cytomegalovirus-associated. Generally TCR sequences proved uncommon, though certain public TCRs appeared in numerous donors. Accounts indicate the classifier identified cytomegalovirus status with strong specificity and sensitivity.

This clonotype was obtained from a woman younger than 35 in good health and CMV-seronegative. Sequencing was performed on PBMCs. The V call is TRBV29-1, the J call TRBJ2-5; 7 bases align to TRBD1. This CDR3 is CSVPTRMTGISETQYF. In nucleotides, the CDR3 is TGCAGCGTCCCGACTCGAATGACAGGGATTTCAGAGACCCAGTACTTC.